This entry concerns a single TCR beta chain. The length of the CDR3 is 10 residues. Germline lookup yields CDR1 MDHEN and CDR2 SYDVKM. The cohort comprised adults aged about 18 to 100 years residing in about two dozen US areas. The data stem from a study of blood T cell repertoires in COVID-19. Study-wide background: Symptom resolution, clearance, or two negative PCRs marked the recovered donors of Cohort 3.

Measured with immunoSEQ multiplex PCR; TCRdb has only the in-frame clones, and not every one. Of about 230,000 clones listed, approximately 87% are singletons. Sequenced material: PBMCs or T cells enriched from blood (not recorded which). This chain joins TRBV28 and TRBJ1-5; no reliable D call. The receptor's source is a woman aged 45 to 65 in a cohort exposed to, infected with or recovered from COVID-19 (not recorded which). The CDR3 loop reads CAVGNQPQHF. Written as DNA, the CDR3 is TGTGCTGTCGGCAATCAGCCCCAGCATTTT.